This is a list of T cell receptor beta chains from one sample in a study of blood T cell repertoires in COVID-19. The protocol was immunoSEQ multiplex PCR, while the TCRdb copy is restricted to in-frame clones and leaves out a portion. This sample has roughly 200,000 clones, with about 88% found just once. Sequencing was carried out using PBMCs or T cells enriched from blood (not recorded which). The receptors here all came from a woman between 40 and 55 years old with acute COVID-19. The conserved cysteine and the conserved F or W are not part of the CDR3 here. Each record gives: CDR3 length, J gene, V gene, CDR3 protein.

>13|TRBJ1-2|TRBV6-5
ASSPNLRINYGYT
>13|TRBJ1-1|TRBV5-4
ASSPPGGGRTEAF
>14|TRBJ1-1|TRBV27
ASSLHAADANTEAF
>16|TRBJ2-1|TRBV19
ASRGLAGGPRAYNEQF
>14|TRBJ2-5|TRBV5-1
ASSYKLPAAQETQY
>13|TRBJ2-1|TRBV21-1
ASSKGRGPGNEQF
>12|TRBJ1-1|TRBV4-1
ASSQDLWNTEAF
>13|TRBJ2-7|TRBV19
ASSINRDRGSRQY
>18|TRBJ2-7|TRBV4-1
ASSRTGTSGRASLGYEQY
>13|TRBJ2-5|TRBV5-1
ASSGAMGAEETQY
>13|TRBJ1-1|TRBV11-1
ASSLQGAGYTEAF
>14|TRBJ2-2|TRBV5-1
ASSLALAGNTGELF
>12|TRBJ2-5|TRBV9
ASSETGTEETQY
>11|TRBJ1-5|TRBV30
AWSTGNNQPQH
>13|TRBJ2-3|TRBV10-3
AITSGHSPTDTQY
>14|TRBJ2-7|TRBV27
ASSPRSPPGDYEQY
>13|TRBJ2-7|TRBV5-6
ASSFRRGHTYEQY
>13|TRBJ2-5|TRBV5-1
ASSFGQGVGETQY
>11|TRBJ1-2|TRBV12-3/TRBV12-4
ASSSDREVGYT
>11|TRBJ2-1|TRBV7-2
ASSFLRSNEQF
>17|TRBJ2-2|TRBV9
ASSPRLAGVWPNTGELF
>11|TRBJ2-3|TRBV5-1
ASSRTSTDTQY
>14|TRBJ2-1|TRBV6-5
ASSSQQGVSYNEQF
>12|TRBJ2-7|TRBV7-9
ASSLVGGTYEQY
>10|TRBJ2-7|TRBV2
AGGTLQGEQY
>9|TRBJ2-7|TRBV6-2/TRBV6-3
ASSDIYEQY
>12|TRBJ2-3|TRBV5-1
ASKEWTSTDTQY
>13|TRBJ2-2|TRBV11-1
ASSSAETNTGELF
>13|TRBJ2-3|TRBV18
ASSPRRGLTDTQY
>17|TRBJ2-1|TRBV9
ASSVGDSGTSVSYNEQF
>14|TRBJ1-5|TRBV4-1
ASSQVEQGTNQPQH
>11|TRBJ1-1|TRBV7-3
ASSRGSDTEAF
>12|TRBJ1-1|TRBV4-1
ASSPRTGNTEAF
>11|TRBJ2-7|TRBV7-2
ASQRAPAYEQY
>12|TRBJ2-2|TRBV28
ASSLLQGAGELF
>8|TRBJ1-1|TRBV20-1
SAKTGEAF
>13|TRBJ2-5|TRBV2
ASSESLKRGETQY
>14|TRBJ2-7|TRBV19
ASSIELTGQVYEQY
>11|TRBJ2-7|TRBV5-8
ASSWAQGYEQY
>12|TRBJ2-4|TRBV21-1
ASQKTGFKNIQY
>9|TRBJ1-2|TRBV19
ATRTLYGYT
>14|TRBJ2-7|TRBV11-2
ASSLGTLAFTYEQY
>12|TRBJ2-7|TRBV9
ASSVGRAPYEQY
>12|TRBJ2-7|TRBV19
ASSTRTGSYEQY
>15|TRBJ2-5|TRBV2
ASSEAGTGDYQETQY
>11|TRBJ2-4|TRBV3-1/TRBV3-2
ASSPLAKNIQY
>17|TRBJ1-5|TRBV3-1/TRBV3-2
ASRYDRGFPSRSNQPQH
>15|TRBJ1-1|TRBV21-1
ASSKTAPGTENTEAF
>14|TRBJ2-5|TRBV4-1
ASSQALAGVGETQY
>14|TRBJ2-1|TRBV7-3
ASSRSGPSSYNEQF
>14|TRBJ2-7|TRBV4-1
ASSQDPEVSIYEQY